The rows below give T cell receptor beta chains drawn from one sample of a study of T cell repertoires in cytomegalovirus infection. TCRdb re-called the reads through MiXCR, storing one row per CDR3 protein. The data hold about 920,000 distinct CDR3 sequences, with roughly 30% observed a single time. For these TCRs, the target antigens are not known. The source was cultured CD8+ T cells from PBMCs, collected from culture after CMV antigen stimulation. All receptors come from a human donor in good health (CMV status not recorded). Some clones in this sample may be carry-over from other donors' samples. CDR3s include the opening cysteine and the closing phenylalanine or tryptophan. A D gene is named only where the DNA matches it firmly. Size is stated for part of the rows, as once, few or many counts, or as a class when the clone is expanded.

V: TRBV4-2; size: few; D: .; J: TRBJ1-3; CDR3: CASSQDRDFGGNTIYF; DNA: TGTGCCAGCAGCCAAGATAGGGACTTCGGGGGAAACACCATATATTTT
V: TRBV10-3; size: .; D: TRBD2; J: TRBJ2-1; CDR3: CAIRKGVRGAPNEQFF; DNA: TGTGCCATCCGGAAGGGGGTGCGGGGGGCCCCCAATGAGCAGTTCTTC
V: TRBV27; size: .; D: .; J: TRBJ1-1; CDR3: CASSLNRALEAFF; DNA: TGTGCCAGCAGTTTAAACCGAGCCCTCGAAGCTTTCTTT
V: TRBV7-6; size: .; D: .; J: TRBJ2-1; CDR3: CASSKEMAGLYNEQFF; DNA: TGTGCCAGCAGCAAAGAGATGGCGGGGCTATACAATGAGCAGTTCTTC
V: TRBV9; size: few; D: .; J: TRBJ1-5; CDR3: CASSVGSGGNQPQHF; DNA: TGTGCCAGCAGCGTAGGAAGCGGGGGCAATCAGCCCCAGCATTTT
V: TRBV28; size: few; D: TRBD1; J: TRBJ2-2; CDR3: CASSSSGQGVTGELFF; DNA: TGTGCCAGCAGTTCATCTGGGCAGGGGGTCACCGGGGAGCTGTTTTTT
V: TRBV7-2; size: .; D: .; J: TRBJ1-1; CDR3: CTSSPTDRLEAFF; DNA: TGTACCAGCAGCCCTACGGACAGACTTGAAGCTTTCTTT
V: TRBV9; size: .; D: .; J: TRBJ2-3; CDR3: CASSVGGSGTDTQYF; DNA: TGTGCCAGCAGCGTAGGGGGGTCTGGCACAGATACGCAGTATTTT
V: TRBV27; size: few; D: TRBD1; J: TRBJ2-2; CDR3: CASRQGWSGELFF; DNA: TGTGCCAGCAGACAGGGGTGGAGCGGGGAGCTGTTTTTT
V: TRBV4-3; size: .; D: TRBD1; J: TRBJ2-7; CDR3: CASSSRTGDPPEQYF; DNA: TGCGCCAGCAGCTCGAGGACAGGGGACCCCCCTGAGCAGTACTTC
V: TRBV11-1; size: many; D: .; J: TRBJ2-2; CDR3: CASSLGPAFSMNTGELFF; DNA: TGTGCCAGCAGCTTAGGACCGGCATTTTCTATGAACACCGGGGAGCTGTTTTTT
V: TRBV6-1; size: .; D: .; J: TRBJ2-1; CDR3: CASSEAGRRHEQFF; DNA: TGTGCCAGCAGTGAAGCGGGCCGCCGTCATGAGCAGTTCTTC
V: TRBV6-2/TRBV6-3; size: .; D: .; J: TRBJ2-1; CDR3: CASRSGDRSYNEQFF; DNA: TGTGCCAGCAGGTCGGGGGACCGCTCCTACAATGAGCAGTTCTTC
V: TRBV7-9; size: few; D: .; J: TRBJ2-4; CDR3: CASSLERPTAKNIQYF; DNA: TGTGCCAGCAGCTTAGAGAGGCCTACAGCCAAAAACATTCAGTACTTC
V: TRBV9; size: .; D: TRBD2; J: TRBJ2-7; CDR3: CASSVVGGEAYEQYF; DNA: TGTGCCAGCAGCGTAGTCGGGGGGGAAGCCTACGAGCAGTACTTC
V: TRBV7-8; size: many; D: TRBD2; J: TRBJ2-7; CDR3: CASSLALGGGRYEQYF; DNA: TGTGCCAGCAGCTTAGCGCTGGGCGGGGGGCGGTACGAGCAGTACTTC
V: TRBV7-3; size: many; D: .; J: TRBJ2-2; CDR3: CASSLGPGGAGELFF; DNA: TGTGCCAGCAGCCTGGGGCCCGGAGGGGCCGGGGAGCTGTTTTTT
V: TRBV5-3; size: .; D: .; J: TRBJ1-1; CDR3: CASSLEAGEGTEAFF; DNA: TGTGCCAGCAGCTTGGAGGCAGGGGAGGGAACTGAAGCTTTCTTT
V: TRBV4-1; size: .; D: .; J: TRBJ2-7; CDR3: CASSQTSEVYEQYF; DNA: TGCGCCAGCAGCCAAACCAGCGAGGTCTACGAGCAGTACTTC
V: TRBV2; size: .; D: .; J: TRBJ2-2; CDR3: CASGVRLNTGELFF; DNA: TGTGCCAGCGGGGTCAGGTTGAACACCGGGGAGCTGTTTTTT
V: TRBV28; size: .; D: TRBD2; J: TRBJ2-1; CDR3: CASSNLAGAYNEQFF; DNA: TGTGCCAGCAGTAACCTAGCGGGGGCCTACAATGAGCAGTTCTTC
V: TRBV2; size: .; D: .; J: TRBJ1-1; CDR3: CATPNRVTEAFF; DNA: TGTGCCACCCCGAACAGGGTCACTGAAGCTTTCTTT
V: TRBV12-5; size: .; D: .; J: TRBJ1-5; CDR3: CASGLEIQGDQPQHF; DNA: TGTGCTAGTGGTCTGGAGATACAGGGTGACCAGCCCCAGCATTTT
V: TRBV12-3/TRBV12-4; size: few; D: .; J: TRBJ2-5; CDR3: CASTPAEQETQYF; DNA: TGTGCCAGCACCCCCGCGGAACAAGAGACCCAGTACTTC
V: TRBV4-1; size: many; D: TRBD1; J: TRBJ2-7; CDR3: CASSQGGDRATYEQYF; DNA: TGCGCCAGCAGCCAAGGGGGGGACAGGGCTACCTACGAGCAGTACTTC
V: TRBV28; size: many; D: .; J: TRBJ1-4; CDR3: CASSFRDGEKLFF; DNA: TGTGCCAGCAGTTTCCGGGACGGGGAAAAACTGTTTTTT
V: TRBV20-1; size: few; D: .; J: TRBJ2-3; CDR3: CSAPSTDTQYF; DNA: TGCAGTGCTCCTAGCACAGATACGCAGTATTTT
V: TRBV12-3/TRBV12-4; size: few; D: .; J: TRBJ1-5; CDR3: CASSKGNSNQPQHF; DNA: TGTGCCAGCAGTAAAGGGAATAGCAATCAGCCCCAGCATTTT
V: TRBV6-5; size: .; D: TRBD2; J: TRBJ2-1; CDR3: CASNRLAGGDHQLFYNEQFF; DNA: TGTGCCAGCAATCGACTAGCGGGGGGCGATCATCAACTTTTTTACAATGAGCAGTTCTTC
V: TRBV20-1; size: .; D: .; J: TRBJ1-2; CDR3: CSANLGTQRYYGYTF; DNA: TGCAGTGCTAATCTCGGGACCCAGAGGTACTATGGCTACACCTTC
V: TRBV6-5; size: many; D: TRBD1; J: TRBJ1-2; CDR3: CASSYLGTGNYGYTF; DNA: TGTGCCAGCAGTTACCTAGGGACAGGGAACTATGGCTACACCTTC
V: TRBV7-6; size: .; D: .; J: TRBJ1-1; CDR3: CASSYTGRPAFF; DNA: TGTGCCAGCAGCTATACAGGGCGGCCAGCTTTCTTT
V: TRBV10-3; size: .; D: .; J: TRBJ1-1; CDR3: CAISESAGNTEAFF; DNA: TGTGCCATCAGTGAGTCCGCAGGCAACACTGAAGCTTTCTTT
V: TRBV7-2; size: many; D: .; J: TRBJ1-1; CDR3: CASRDRGTEAFF; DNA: TGTGCCAGCAGGGATAGGGGCACTGAAGCTTTCTTT
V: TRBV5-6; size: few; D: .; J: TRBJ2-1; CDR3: CASSLTGTSYNEQFF; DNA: TGTGCCAGCAGCTTGACGGGGACTTCCTACAATGAGCAGTTCTTC
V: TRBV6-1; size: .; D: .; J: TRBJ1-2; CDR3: CASSPGTPYTF; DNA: TGTGCCAGCAGTCCGGGGACGCCTTACACCTTC
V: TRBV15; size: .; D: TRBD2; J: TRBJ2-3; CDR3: CATSRVTGGRDTQYF; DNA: TGTGCCACCAGCAGAGTGACGGGGGGGCGAGATACGCAGTATTTT
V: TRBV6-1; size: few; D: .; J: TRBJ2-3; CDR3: CASKQSTDTQYF; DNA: TGTGCCAGCAAACAGAGCACAGATACGCAGTATTTT
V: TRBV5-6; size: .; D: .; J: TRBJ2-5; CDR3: CASSLEFETQYF; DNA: TGTGCCAGCAGCTTGGAGTTCGAGACCCAGTACTTC
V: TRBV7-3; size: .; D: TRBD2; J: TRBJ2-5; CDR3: CASSTSGGFQETQYF; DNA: TGTGCCAGCAGCACTAGCGGGGGGTTCCAAGAGACCCAGTACTTC
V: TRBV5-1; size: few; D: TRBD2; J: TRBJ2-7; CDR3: CASSSTAGDSYEQYF; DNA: TGCGCCAGCAGCTCCACAGCGGGGGACTCCTACGAGCAGTACTTC
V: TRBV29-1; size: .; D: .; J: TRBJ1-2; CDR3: CSVPEGYTF; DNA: TGCAGCGTCCCAGAAGGCTACACCTTC
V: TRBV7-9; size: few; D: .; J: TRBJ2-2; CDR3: CASSLGYVQRQPANTGELFF; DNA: TGTGCCAGCAGCTTAGGGTATGTTCAAAGACAACCAGCGAACACCGGGGAGCTGTTTTTT
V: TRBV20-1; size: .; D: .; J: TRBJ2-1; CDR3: CSARAPYATYNEQFF; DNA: TGCAGTGCTAGAGCTCCATATGCAACCTACAATGAGCAGTTCTTC
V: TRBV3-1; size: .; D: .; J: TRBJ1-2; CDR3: CASSQEGVSNYGYTF; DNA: TGTGCCAGCAGCCAAGAAGGGGTTTCTAACTATGGCTACACCTTC
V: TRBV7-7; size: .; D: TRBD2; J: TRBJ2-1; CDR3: CASSSEPSGGRNEQFF; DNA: TGTGCTAGCAGCTCCGAACCTAGCGGGGGGCGGAATGAGCAGTTCTTC
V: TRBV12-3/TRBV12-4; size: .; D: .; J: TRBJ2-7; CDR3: CASGPLYNEQYF; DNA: TGTGCCAGCGGTCCTCTATATAACGAGCAGTACTTC
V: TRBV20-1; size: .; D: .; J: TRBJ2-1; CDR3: CSARPTRIDANEQFF; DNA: TGCAGTGCTCGTCCGACAAGGATTGATGCCAATGAGCAGTTCTTC